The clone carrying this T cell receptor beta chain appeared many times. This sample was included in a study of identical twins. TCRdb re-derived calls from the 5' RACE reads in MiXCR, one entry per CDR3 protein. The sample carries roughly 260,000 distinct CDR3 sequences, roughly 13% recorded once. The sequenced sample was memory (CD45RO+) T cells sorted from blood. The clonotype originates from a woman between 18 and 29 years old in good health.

CDR3 bases: TGCGCCAGCAGTTCGACTAGCGGGACCAATGAGCAGTTCTTC. Protein sequence: CASSSTSGTNEQFF. J is TRBJ2-1 and V is TRBV5-1; TRBD2 matches at 11 bases. The CDR3 runs to 14 residues. The J segment lost 6 bases and the V segment lost 5 bases, leaving 4 bases of the junction unmatched. The germline V gene encodes CDR1 SGHRS and CDR2 YFSETQ. The variable domain in full, with the rest retrieved from reference TRBV5-1 and TRBJ2-1, is KAGVTQTPRYLIKTRGQQVTLSCSPISGHRSVSWYQQTPGQGLQFLFEYFSETQRNKGNFPGRFSGRQFSNSRSEMNVSTLELGDSALYLCASSSTSGTNEQFFGPGTRLTVL.